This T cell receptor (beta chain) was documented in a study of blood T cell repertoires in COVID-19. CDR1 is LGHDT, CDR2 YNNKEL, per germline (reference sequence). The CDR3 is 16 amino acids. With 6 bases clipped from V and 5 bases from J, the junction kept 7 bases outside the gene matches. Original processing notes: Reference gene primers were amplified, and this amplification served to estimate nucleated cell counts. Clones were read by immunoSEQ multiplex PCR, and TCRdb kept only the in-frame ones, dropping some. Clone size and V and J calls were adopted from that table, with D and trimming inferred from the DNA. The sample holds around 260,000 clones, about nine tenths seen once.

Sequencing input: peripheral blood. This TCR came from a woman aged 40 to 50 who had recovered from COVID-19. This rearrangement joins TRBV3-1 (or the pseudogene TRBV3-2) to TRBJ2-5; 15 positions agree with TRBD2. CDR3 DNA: TGTGCCAGCAGGCGGACTAGCGGGAGGGCCGGGGAGACCCAGTACTTC. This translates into CASRRTSGRAGETQYF.